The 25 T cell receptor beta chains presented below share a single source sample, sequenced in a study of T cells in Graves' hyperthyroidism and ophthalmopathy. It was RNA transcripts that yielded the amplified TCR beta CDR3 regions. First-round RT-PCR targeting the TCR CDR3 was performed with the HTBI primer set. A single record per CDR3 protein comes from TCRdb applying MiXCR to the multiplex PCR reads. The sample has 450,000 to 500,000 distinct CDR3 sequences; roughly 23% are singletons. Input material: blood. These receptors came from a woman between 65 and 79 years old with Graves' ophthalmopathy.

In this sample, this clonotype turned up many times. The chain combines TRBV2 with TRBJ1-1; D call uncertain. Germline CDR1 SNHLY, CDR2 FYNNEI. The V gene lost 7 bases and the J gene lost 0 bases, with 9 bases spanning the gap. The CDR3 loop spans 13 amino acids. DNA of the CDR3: TGTGCCAGCACCCAAGATCTGAACACTGAAGCTTTCTTT. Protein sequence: CASTQDLNTEAFF.

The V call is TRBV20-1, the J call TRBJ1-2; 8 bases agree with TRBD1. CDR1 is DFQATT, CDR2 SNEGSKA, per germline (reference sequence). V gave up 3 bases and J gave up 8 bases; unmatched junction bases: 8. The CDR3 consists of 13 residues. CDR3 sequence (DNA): TGCAGTGCTAGTGAAGGGACAGGTCGGGGCTACACCTTC. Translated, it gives CSASEGTGRGYTF.

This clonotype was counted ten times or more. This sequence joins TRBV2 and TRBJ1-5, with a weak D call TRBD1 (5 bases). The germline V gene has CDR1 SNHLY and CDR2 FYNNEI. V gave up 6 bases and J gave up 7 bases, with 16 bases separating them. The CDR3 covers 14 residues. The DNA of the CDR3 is TGTGCCAGCAGGCTTACGGGGAGGGGACAGCCCCAGCATTTT. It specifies CASRLTGRGQPQHF. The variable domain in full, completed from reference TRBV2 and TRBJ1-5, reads EPEVTQTPSHQVTQMGQEVILRCVPISNHLYFYWYRQILGQKVEFLVSFYNNEISEKSEIFDDQFSVERPDGSNFTLKIRSTKLEDSAMYFCASRLTGRGQPQHFGDGTRLSIL.

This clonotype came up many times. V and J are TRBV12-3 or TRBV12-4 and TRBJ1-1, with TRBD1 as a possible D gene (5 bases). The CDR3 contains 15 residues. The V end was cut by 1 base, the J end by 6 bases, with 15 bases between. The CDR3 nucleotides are TGTGCCAGCAGTTTAGGGGGTTTTGGACAACCTGAAGCTTTCTTT. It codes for CASSLGGFGQPEAFF.

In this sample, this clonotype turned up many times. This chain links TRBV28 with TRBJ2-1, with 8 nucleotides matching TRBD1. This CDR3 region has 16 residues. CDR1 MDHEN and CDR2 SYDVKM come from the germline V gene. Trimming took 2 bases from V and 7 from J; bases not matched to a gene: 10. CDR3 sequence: CASSLNLGQGGNEQFF. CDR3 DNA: TGTGCCAGCAGTTTAAATCTTGGACAGGGCGGGAATGAGCAGTTCTTC.

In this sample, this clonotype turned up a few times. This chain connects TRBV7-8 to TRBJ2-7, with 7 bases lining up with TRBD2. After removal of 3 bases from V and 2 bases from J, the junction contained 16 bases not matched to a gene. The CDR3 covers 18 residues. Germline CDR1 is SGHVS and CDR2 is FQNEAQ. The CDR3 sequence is CASSFRGSGGGSPYEQYF. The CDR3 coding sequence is TGTGCCAGCAGCTTCCGGGGTTCTGGTGGCGGGAGCCCCTACGAGCAGTACTTC.

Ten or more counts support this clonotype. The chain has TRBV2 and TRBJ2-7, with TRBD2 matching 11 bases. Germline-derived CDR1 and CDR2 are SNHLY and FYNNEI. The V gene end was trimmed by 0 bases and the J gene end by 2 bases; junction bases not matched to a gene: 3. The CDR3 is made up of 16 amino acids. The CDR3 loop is CASSEATSGNPYEQYF. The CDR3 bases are TGTGCCAGCAGTGAAGCGACTAGCGGGAACCCCTACGAGCAGTACTTC.

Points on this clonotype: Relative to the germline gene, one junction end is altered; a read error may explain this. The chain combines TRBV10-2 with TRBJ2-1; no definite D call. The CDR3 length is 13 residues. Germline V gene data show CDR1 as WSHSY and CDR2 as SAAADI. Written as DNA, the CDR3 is TGCGCCAGCAGTGCAAGCTCCTACAATGAGCAGCTCTTC. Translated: CASSASSYNEQLF.

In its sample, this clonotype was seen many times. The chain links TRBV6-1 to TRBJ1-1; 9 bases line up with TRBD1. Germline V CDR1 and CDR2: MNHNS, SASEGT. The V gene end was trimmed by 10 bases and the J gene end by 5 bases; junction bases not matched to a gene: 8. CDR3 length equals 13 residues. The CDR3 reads CATSDRGETEAFF. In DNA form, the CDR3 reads TGTGCCACCTCGGACAGGGGCGAGACTGAAGCTTTCTTT.

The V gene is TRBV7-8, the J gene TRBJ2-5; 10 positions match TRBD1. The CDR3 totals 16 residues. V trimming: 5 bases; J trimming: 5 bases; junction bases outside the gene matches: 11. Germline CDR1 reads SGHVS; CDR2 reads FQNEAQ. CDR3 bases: TGTGCCAGCAGCCCTAGACAGGGGGCGCCCCTGGAGACCCAGTACTTC. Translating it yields CASSPRQGAPLETQYF. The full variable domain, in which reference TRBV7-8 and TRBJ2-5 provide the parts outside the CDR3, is GAGVSQSPRYKVAKRGQDVALRCDPISGHVSLFWYQQALGQGPEFLTYFQNEAQLDKSGLPSDRFFAERPEGSVSTLKIQRTQQEDSAVYLCASSPRQGAPLETQYFGPGTRLLVL.

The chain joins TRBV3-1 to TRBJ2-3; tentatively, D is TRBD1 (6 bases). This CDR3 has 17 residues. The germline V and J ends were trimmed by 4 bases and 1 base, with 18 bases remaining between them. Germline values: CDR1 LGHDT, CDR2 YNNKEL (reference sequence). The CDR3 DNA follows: TGTGCCAGCAGCCGACCCACCGGGACATGGGGCACAGATACGCAGTATTTT. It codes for CASSRPTGTWGTDTQYF.

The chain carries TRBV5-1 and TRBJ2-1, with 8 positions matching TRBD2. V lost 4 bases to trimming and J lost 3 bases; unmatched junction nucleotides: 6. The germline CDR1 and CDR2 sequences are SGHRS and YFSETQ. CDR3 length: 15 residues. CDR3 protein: CASSPGGGGYNEQFF. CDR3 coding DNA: TGCGCCAGCAGCCCCGGGGGGGGCGGCTACAATGAGCAGTTCTTC.

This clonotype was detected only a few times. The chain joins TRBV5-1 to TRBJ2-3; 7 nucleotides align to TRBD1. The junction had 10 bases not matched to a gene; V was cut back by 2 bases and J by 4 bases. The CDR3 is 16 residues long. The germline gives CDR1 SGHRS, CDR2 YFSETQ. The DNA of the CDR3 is TGCGCCAGCAGCTTTAAAGGACAGGCGTTCGCAGATACGCAGTATTTT. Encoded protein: CASSFKGQAFADTQYF.

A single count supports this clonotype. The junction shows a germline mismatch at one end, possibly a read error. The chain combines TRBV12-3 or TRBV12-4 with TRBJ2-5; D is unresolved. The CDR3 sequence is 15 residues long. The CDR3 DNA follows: TGTGTCAGCAGCACACGACTGACAAGAGGAGAGACCCAGTACTTC. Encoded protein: CVSSTRLTRGETQYF.

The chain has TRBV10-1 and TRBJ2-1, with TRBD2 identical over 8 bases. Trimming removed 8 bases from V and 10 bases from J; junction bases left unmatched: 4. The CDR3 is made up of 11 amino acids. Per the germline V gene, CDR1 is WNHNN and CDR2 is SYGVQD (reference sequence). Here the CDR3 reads CASGTRTEQFF. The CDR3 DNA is TGCGCCAGCGGGACTAGAACGGAGCAGTTCTTC.

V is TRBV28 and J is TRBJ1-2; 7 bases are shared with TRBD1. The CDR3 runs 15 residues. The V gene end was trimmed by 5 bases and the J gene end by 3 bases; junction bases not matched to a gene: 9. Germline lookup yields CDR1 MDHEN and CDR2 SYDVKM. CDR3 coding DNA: TGTGCCAGCAGTACCCTGGCAGGGGGGGACTATGGCTACACCTTC. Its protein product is CASSTLAGGDYGYTF.

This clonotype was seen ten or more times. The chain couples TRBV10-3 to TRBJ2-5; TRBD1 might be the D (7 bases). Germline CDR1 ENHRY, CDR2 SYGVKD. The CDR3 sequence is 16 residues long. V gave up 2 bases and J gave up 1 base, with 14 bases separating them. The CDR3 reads CAISETRGTVQETQYF. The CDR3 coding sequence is TGTGCCATCAGTGAGACCCGCGGGACAGTCCAAGAGACCCAGTACTTC.

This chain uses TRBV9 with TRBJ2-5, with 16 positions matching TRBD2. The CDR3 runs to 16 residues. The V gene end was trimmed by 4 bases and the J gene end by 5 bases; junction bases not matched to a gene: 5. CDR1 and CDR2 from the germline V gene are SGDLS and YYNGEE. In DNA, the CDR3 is TGTGCCAGCAGCAAAGGGACTAGCGGGAGGGTGGAGACCCAGTACTTC. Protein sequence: CASSKGTSGRVETQYF.

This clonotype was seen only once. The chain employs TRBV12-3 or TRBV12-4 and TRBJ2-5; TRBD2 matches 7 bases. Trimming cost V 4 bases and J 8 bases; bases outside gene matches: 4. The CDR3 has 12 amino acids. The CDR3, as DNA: TGTGCCAGCAGTTCCAGCGGGACTACCCAGTACTTC. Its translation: CASSSSGTTQYF.

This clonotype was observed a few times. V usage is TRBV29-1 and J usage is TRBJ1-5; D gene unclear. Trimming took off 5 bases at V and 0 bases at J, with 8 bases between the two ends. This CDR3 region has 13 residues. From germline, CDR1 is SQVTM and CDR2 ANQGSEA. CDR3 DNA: TGCAGCGTTAGTGTGGATAGCAATCAGCCCCAGCATTTT. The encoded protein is CSVSVDSNQPQHF.

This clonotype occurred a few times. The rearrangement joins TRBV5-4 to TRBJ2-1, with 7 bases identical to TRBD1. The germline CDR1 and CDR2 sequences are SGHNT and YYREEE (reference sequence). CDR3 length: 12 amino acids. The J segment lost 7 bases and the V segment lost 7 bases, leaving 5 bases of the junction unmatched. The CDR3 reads CASGTVSNEQFF. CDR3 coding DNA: TGTGCCAGCGGGACAGTATCTAATGAGCAGTTCTTC.

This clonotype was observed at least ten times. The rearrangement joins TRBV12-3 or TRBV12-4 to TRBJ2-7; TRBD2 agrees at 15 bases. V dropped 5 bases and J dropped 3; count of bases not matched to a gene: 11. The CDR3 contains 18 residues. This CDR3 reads CASSPLGLAGGPDYEQYF. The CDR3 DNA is TGTGCCAGCAGTCCCCTGGGACTAGCGGGAGGTCCAGACTACGAGCAGTACTTC.

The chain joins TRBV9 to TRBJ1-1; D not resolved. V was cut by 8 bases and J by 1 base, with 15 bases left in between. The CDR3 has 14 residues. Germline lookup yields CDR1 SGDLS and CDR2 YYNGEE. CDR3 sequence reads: CASTKTRPNTEAFF. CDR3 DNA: TGTGCCAGTACTAAGACACGCCCGAACACTGAAGCTTTCTTT.

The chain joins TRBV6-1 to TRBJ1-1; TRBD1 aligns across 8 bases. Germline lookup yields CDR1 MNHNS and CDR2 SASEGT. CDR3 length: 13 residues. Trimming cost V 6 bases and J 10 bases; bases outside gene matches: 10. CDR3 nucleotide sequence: TGTGCCAGCAGGGCGACAGGGGAGGGGGTAGCTTTCTTT. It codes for CASRATGEGVAFF.

The DNA for the CDR3 is TGTGCCAGCAGTGAATTCTCCAGGGCTCGCGGAAACACCATATATTTT. It encodes CASSEFSRARGNTIYF. V is TRBV25-1 and J is TRBJ1-3; D may be TRBD1 (5 bases). The CDR3 totals 16 residues. CDR1 and CDR2 from the germline V gene are MGHDK and SYGVNS. V lost 1 base and J 4 bases, leaving 14 bases between the germline ends.